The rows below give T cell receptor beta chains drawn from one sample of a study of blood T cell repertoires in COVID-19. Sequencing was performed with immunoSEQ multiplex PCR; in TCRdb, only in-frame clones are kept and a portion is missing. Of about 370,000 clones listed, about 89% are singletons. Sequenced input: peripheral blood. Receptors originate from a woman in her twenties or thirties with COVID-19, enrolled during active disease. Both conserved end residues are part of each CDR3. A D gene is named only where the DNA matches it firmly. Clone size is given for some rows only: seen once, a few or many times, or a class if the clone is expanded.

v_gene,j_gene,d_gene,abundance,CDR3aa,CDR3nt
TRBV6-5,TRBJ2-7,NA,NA,CASSSARTYEQYF,TGTGCCAGCAGTTCTGCCAGAACCTACGAGCAGTACTTC
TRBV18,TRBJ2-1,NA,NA,CASSARPTAGPESSYNEQFF,TGTGCCAGCTCAGCAAGGCCGACAGCGGGCCCTGAGAGCTCCTACAATGAGCAGTTCTTC
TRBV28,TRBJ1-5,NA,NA,CASSLYRTAQPQHF,TGTGCCAGCAGTCTATATCGGACAGCGCAGCCCCAGCATTTT
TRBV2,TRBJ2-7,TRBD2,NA,CASSGLGFYEQYF,TGTGCCAGCTCAGGACTAGGTTTCTACGAGCAGTACTTC
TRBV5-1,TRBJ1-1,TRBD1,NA,CASSGRGTATSNTEAFF,TGCGCCAGCAGCGGCCGGGGGACAGCTACCTCGAACACTGAAGCTTTCTTT
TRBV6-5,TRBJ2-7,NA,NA,CASSTSYEQYF,TGTGCCAGCAGCACAAGTTACGAGCAGTACTTC
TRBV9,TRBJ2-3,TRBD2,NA,CASSVFGSGGADADTQYF,TGTGCCAGCAGCGTATTTGGTAGCGGGGGGGCCGATGCAGATACGCAGTATTTT
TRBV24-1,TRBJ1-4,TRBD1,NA,CATSDPGQGNEKLFF,TGTGCCACCAGTGACCCGGGACAGGGTAATGAAAAACTGTTTTTT
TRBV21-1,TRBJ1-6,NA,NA,CASSPQEKIGSPLHF,TGTGCCAGCAGCCCACAGGAAAAGATTGGCTCACCCCTCCACTTT
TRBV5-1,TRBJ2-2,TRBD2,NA,CASSLDWTSSGTGELFF,TGCGCCAGCAGCTTGGATTGGACTAGCTCGGGCACCGGGGAGCTGTTTTTT
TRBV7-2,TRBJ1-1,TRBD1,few,CASSLTGTGLEGAFF,TGTGCCAGCAGCTTAACCGGGACAGGCCTAGAAGGAGCTTTCTTT
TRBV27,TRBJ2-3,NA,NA,CASSLFTATDTQYF,TGTGCCAGCAGTTTATTTACAGCCACAGATACGCAGTATTTT
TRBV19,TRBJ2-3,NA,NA,CASTPGVSSTDTQYF,TGTGCCAGTACGCCCGGAGTGAGTAGCACAGATACGCAGTATTTT
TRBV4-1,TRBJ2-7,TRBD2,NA,CASSQDSGGSSYEQYF,TGCGCCAGCAGCCAAGATTCGGGGGGGAGCTCCTACGAGCAGTACTTC
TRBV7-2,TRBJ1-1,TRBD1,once,CASSLEWDRVNTEAFF,TGTGCCAGCAGCTTAGAATGGGACAGGGTGAACACTGAAGCTTTCTTT
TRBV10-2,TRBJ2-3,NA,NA,CASREGAMKYGTQYF,TGCGCCAGCAGGGAGGGGGCCATGAAATACGGGACGCAGTATTTT
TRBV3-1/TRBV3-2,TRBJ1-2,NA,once,CASSQGRGGYYGYTF,TGTGCCAGCAGCCAAGGCCGAGGGGGATACTATGGCTACACCTTC
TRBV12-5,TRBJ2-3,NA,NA,CASGLRAGGIDDTQYF,TGTGCTAGTGGTCTCAGGGCTGGCGGGATAGACGATACGCAGTATTTT
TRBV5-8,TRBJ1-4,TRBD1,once,CASSLRGQNNEKLFF,TGTGCCAGCAGCTTGAGGGGACAGAATAATGAAAAACTGTTTTTT
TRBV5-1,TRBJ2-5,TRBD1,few,CASSLEGASQETQYF,TGCGCCAGCAGCTTGGAGGGGGCCAGCCAAGAGACCCAGTACTTC
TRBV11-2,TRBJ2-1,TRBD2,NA,CASSLESGGLAGGEQFF,TGTGCCAGCAGCTTAGAATCTGGGGGACTAGCGGGAGGTGAGCAGTTCTTC
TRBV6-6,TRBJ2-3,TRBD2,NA,CASSPSLAGGADTQYF,TGTGCCAGCAGTCCAAGTCTAGCGGGGGGGGCAGATACGCAGTATTTT
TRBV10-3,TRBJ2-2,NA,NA,CAIKIGLNTGELFF,TGTGCCATCAAGATTGGCTTGAACACCGGGGAGCTGTTTTTT
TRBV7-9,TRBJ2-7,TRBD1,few,CASSPRDSLYEQYF,TGTGCCAGCAGCCCCAGGGACAGCCTCTACGAGCAGTACTTC
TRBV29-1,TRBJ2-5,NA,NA,CSVVRDVPIETQYF,TGCAGCGTCGTGCGGGATGTCCCCATAGAGACCCAGTACTTC
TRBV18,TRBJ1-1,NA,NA,CASSQQGVNTEAFF,TGTGCCAGCTCACAACAGGGAGTCAACACTGAAGCTTTCTTT
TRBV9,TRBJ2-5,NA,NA,CASSVARPETQYF,TGTGCCAGCAGCGTAGCTCGTCCGGAGACCCAGTACTTC
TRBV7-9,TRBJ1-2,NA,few,CASSSEGSYGYTF,TGTGCCAGCAGCTCGGAGGGATCTTATGGCTACACCTTC
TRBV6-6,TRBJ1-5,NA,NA,CASSLPGNQPQHF,TGTGCCAGCAGTCTCCCAGGTAACCAGCCCCAGCATTTT
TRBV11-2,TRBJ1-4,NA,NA,CASSLDRAGEKLFF,TGTGCCAGCAGCTTAGACAGGGCCGGGGAAAAACTGTTTTTT
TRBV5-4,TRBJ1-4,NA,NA,CASSSGHNEKLFF,TGTGCCAGCAGCTCAGGACATAATGAAAAACTGTTTTTT
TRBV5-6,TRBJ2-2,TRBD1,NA,CASSEGTGQTGELFF,TGTGCCAGCAGCGAAGGGACAGGACAGACCGGGGAGCTGTTTTTT
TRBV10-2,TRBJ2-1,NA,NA,CASSDTNRVLYYNEQFF,TGCGCCAGCAGTGATACGAACAGGGTATTGTACTACAATGAGCAGTTCTTC
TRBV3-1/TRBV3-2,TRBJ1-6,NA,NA,CASRGGGSDNSPLHF,TGTGCCAGCAGGGGAGGGGGTTCCGATAATTCACCCCTCCACTTT
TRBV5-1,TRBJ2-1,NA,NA,CASSLLKDSRSYNEQFF,TGCGCCAGCAGCTTACTAAAGGACAGTAGGTCCTACAATGAGCAGTTCTTC
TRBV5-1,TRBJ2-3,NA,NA,CASSLGGQRSDTQYF,TGCGCCAGCAGCTTGGGAGGGCAACGCTCAGATACGCAGTATTTT
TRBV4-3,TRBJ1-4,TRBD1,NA,CASSQDASWTGLNEKLFF,TGCGCCAGCAGCCAAGATGCATCGTGGACAGGGCTTAATGAAAAACTGTTTTTT
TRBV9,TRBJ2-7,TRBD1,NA,CASSSTPRTGSNEQYF,TGTGCCAGCAGCTCCACCCCTCGGACAGGGAGTAACGAGCAGTACTTC
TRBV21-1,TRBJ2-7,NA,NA,CASLGGRVVGGQYF,TGTGCCAGTCTCGGTGGCAGGGTGGTGGGTGGGCAGTACTTC
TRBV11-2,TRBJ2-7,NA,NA,CASSGLARPYEQYF,TGTGCCAGCAGCGGCCTAGCTCGGCCCTACGAGCAGTACTTC
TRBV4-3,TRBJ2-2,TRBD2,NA,CASSQDPLSSGGVPGELFF,TGCGCCAGCAGCCAAGACCCCCTTTCTAGCGGGGGCGTTCCCGGGGAGCTGTTTTTT
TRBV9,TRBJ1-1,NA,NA,CASSVDPGRRGTEAFF,TGTGCCAGCAGCGTAGATCCGGGACGGAGGGGCACTGAAGCTTTCTTT
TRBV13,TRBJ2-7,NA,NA,CASSLDRDHEQYF,TGTGCCAGCAGCTTAGACAGGGACCACGAGCAGTACTTC
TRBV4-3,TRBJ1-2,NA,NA,CASSQVFGGAYYGYTF,TGCGCCAGCAGCCAAGTTTTCGGGGGGGCATACTATGGCTACACCTTC
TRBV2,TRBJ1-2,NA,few,CASSVEGQHYGYTF,TGTGCCAGCAGTGTTGAAGGACAGCATTATGGCTACACCTTC
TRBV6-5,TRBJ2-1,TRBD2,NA,CASSGGGWMDEQFF,TGTGCCAGCAGCGGGGGGGGGTGGATGGATGAGCAGTTCTTC
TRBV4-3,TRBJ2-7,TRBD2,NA,CASSQGPGASGGSEQYF,TGCGCCAGCAGCCAAGGACCCGGGGCTAGCGGGGGGAGTGAGCAGTACTTC
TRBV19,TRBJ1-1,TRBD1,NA,CASSPPPGQGTMNTEAFF,TGTGCCAGTAGTCCCCCCCCGGGACAGGGGACCATGAACACTGAAGCTTTCTTT
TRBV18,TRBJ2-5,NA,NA,CASSPLAQRETQYF,TGTGCCAGCTCACCACTCGCCCAACGGGAGACCCAGTACTTC
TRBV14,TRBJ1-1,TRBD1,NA,CASSHRTGTGGLGTEAFF,TGTGCCAGCAGCCATCGGACCGGGACAGGGGGCTTGGGCACTGAAGCTTTCTTT
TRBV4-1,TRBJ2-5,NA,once,CASSPGLEAETQYF,TGCGCCAGCAGCCCCGGGTTGGAGGCGGAGACCCAGTACTTC
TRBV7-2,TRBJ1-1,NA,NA,CASSRGRLGGTNTEAFF,TGTGCCAGCAGCCGCGGGAGGCTCGGCGGGACGAACACTGAAGCTTTCTTT
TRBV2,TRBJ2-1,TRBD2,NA,CASSEGLAGGNEQFF,TGTGCCAGCAGTGAAGGGCTAGCGGGGGGTAATGAGCAGTTCTTC
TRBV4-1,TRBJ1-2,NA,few,CASSQSGSRNYGYTF,TGCGCCAGCAGCCAATCCGGTAGCAGAAACTATGGCTACACCTTC
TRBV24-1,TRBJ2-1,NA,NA,CATSGLAGPGEQFF,TGTGCCACCAGTGGACTGGCAGGGCCCGGTGAGCAGTTCTTC
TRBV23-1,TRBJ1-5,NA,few,CASSHQSIGQCSNQPQHF,TGCGCCAGCAGTCACCAATCGATAGGACAGTGTAGCAATCAGCCCCAGCATTTT
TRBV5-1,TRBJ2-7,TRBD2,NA,CASSSGRLAGDYEQYF,TGCGCCAGCAGCTCCGGCCGGCTAGCGGGGGATTACGAGCAGTACTTC
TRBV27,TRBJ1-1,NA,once,CASRPSGSRSEAFF,TGTGCCAGCAGACCATCGGGGTCTCGGTCTGAAGCTTTCTTT
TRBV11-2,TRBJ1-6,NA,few,CASSLGGPMDSPLHF,TGTGCCAGCAGCTTAGGGGGCCCCATGGATTCACCCCTCCACTTT
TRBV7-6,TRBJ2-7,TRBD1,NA,CASSSKGTGGEQYF,TGTGCCAGCAGCTCCAAGGGGACAGGGGGGGAGCAGTACTTC